A selection of T cell receptor beta chains follows, all from one sample in a study of blood T cell repertoires in COVID-19. Sequencing used immunoSEQ multiplex PCR; TCRdb keeps in-frame clones, though not all of them. This sample has approximately 170,000 clones; more than 85% occur once, and the top ten carry 6% to 7.5%. The sample was peripheral blood. All receptors derive from a woman older than 75 in a cohort sampled during active or convalescent COVID-19. The CDR3 runs from the conserved cysteine through the conserved F or W. The order of the fields is J gene, clone size, V gene, CDR3 protein. Size values are once, few and many counts, or a class for expanded clones, and some rows have none.

TRBJ1-1 | . | TRBV28 | CASSLTGQGRSGNTEAFF
TRBJ1-1 | . | TRBV27 | CASSLLATATGGAEAFF
TRBJ2-3 | once | TRBV27 | CASSFGGFGGSGQYF
TRBJ1-6 | . | TRBV28 | CASSLIHRGLVDSPLHF
TRBJ1-2 | . | TRBV7-2 | CASSYGQGAEGYTF
TRBJ1-5 | . | TRBV27 | CASSKSTGANQPQHF
TRBJ2-7 | . | TRBV4-3 | CASSHTRRGVDPYEQYF
TRBJ1-5 | . | TRBV5-6 | CASSLAIRGLVNQPQHF
TRBJ1-5 | . | TRBV30 | CAWSVKAGNQPQHF
TRBJ2-7 | . | TRBV2 | CASIKREGYEQYF
TRBJ2-1 | once | TRBV27 | CASSLAGGRFNEQFF
TRBJ2-5 | . | TRBV28 | CASRGTSQAQYF
TRBJ2-2 | . | TRBV11-3 | CASSLIRWGQNTGELFF
TRBJ1-3 | . | TRBV15 | CATSRVSNTGNTIYF
TRBJ2-5 | once | TRBV27 | CASSFTRGIGETQYF
TRBJ2-5 | . | TRBV10-2 | CATRDILAYQETQYF
TRBJ2-1 | . | TRBV18 | CASSPIDSFPYNEQFF
TRBJ1-2 | . | TRBV5-1 | CASSLAPGTISGGYTF
TRBJ2-3 | . | TRBV20-1 | CSASRGTGGAVGSTDTQYF
TRBJ2-2 | . | TRBV7-6 | CASSARDRETGELFF
TRBJ2-3 | once | TRBV28 | CASSLTSGSTDTQYF
TRBJ2-5 | . | TRBV15 | CATSRELPRSWETQYF
TRBJ1-4 | . | TRBV4-1 | CASSLSGYSDEKLFF
TRBJ1-1 | . | TRBV18 | CASSPHTNTEAFF
TRBJ2-1 | once | TRBV5-4 | CASSLLSGGPYNEQFF
TRBJ1-2 | . | TRBV6-6 | CASRDRGSYYGYTF
TRBJ2-7 | . | TRBV9 | CASSVGGTGDYEQYF
TRBJ2-1 | . | TRBV6-5 | CASSTTGTPNNEQFF
TRBJ2-2 | once | TRBV7-8 | CASSLPRPRGTGELFF
TRBJ2-3 | . | TRBV6-1 | CASSEPVPQYF
TRBJ1-1 | . | TRBV6-4 | CASKGDRQETEAFF
TRBJ2-1 | once | TRBV6-5 | CASRRTSGGAERFF
TRBJ1-1 | . | TRBV2 | CASSSGVGTEAFF
TRBJ2-1 | once | TRBV20-1 | CSASKVLAGGNNEQFF
TRBJ1-2 | . | TRBV13 | CASSYREGQFYGYTF
TRBJ2-5 | . | TRBV7-8 | CASSFRVSYETQYF
TRBJ2-6 | . | TRBV27 | CASSFRRGREPGANVLTF
TRBJ2-3 | . | TRBV11-2 | CASSLVPLAGITDTQYF
TRBJ1-2 | . | TRBV6-6 | CASSLQGNYGCTF
TRBJ1-1 | . | TRBV29-1 | CSVEDYWASGTEAFF
TRBJ1-1 | . | TRBV20-1 | CSAPLADEAFF
TRBJ1-6 | . | TRBV10-2 | CASSGLPASGNSPLHF
TRBJ2-3 | . | TRBV5-1 | CASSLFGGRSTDTQYF
TRBJ2-2 | . | TRBV6-5 | CASSYRDMRTGELFF
TRBJ1-2 | . | TRBV19 | CASSPAGQRYGYTF
TRBJ1-1 | . | TRBV12-3/TRBV12-4 | CASSIQGHTEAFF
TRBJ2-2 | . | TRBV2 | CASTEGVLAGGTGELFF
TRBJ1-5 | few | TRBV2 | CASSAGLQPQHF
TRBJ1-5 | few | TRBV6-5 | CASRPTALSNQPQHF
TRBJ2-2 | . | TRBV4-2 | CASSQAGTVHGELFF
TRBJ2-7 | . | TRBV18 | CASSPSLALSYEQYF
TRBJ2-5 | once | TRBV5-1 | CASSLRDRISKTQYF
TRBJ1-2 | . | TRBV2 | CASSGPNGGQGFRGYTF